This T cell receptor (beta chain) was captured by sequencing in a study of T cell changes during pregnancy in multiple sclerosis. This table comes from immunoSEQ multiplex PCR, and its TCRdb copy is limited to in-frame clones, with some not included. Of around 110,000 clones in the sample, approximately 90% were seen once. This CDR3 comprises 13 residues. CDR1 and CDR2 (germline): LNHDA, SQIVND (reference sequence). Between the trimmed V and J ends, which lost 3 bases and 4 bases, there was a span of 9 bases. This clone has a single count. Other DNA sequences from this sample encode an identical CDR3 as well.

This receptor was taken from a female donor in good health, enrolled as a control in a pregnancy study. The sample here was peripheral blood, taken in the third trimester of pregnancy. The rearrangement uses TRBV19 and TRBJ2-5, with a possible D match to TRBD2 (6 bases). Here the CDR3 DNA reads TGTGCCAGTAGTATGGGGGGTCGAGAGACCCAGTACTTC. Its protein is CASSMGGRETQYF. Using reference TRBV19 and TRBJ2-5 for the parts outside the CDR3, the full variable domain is DGGITQSPKYLFRKEGQNVTLSCEQNLNHDAMYWYRQDPGQGLRLIYYSQIVNDFQKGDIAEGYSVSREKKESFPLTVTSAQKNPTAFYLCASSMGGRETQYFGPGTRLLVL.